This T cell receptor beta chain derives from a study of metastatic and nonmetastatic thyroid tumors (dated by TCRdb to the early 2020s). Broadly, across the study: The researchers compared repertoires between peripheral blood samples and tumor or nodule tissue samples from patients with malignant or benign thyroid disease.

This clone was counted only a few times. The antigen it recognizes is unknown. No base quality values were provided; no much bigger clone lies one nucleotide off. Before undergoing thyroid surgery, none of the patients had been given any kind of treatment. Patient clinical samples collected from about 2012 to 2018 were retrospectively analysed using T-cell receptor beta sequencing. From cysteine to phenylalanine, the CDR3 is 13 amino acids long. The sequence is cut down to CDR3 DNA, 39 bases in frame from base 1. V is pared back by 6 bases and J by 6 bases, with 14 bases lying between the germline termini. Based on the germline V gene, the CDR1 and CDR2 sequences are MNHNS and SASEGT. Here is what the overall study found, with its caveats: In both blood and tumor samples, malignant tumors were reported to have significantly higher TCR beta diversity than benign nodules.

The library was obtained by PCR. TCRdb shows the sequencer as Illumina HiSeq 4000. High-throughput sequencing was used to profile the CDR3 region of the TCR beta-chain in every patient. From the authors' description of their analysis: The researchers built a classifier to tell apart papillary thyroid cancer patients with distant metastasis, based on CDR3 differences among clinicopathological groups. The Shannon index was used to measure repertoire diversity, and the Morisita-Horn index was used to measure how similar tumor and blood repertoires were. The public reads were reprocessed in TCRdb via fastp at Q25 and MiXCR, keeping in-frame beta chains. Clone size and V and J calls follow TCRdb, not the original study. For this sample the table gives 9,000 to 15,000 clones, of which around 30% were detected only once. Roughly 10% of the sample rests with the top ten.

This clonotype originated in a female donor with papillary thyroid cancer or a benign thyroid nodule (not recorded which). Some clones in this sample may be carry-over from other donors' samples. The rearrangement joined TRBV6-1 to TRBJ1-2, with no reliable assignment of the D segment. Sequenced input: tumor tissue. This receptor carries the CDR3 CASSVVLLDGYTF. In nucleotide form, the sequence is TGTGCCAGCAGCGTGGTCTTGCTGGATGGCTACACCTTC.